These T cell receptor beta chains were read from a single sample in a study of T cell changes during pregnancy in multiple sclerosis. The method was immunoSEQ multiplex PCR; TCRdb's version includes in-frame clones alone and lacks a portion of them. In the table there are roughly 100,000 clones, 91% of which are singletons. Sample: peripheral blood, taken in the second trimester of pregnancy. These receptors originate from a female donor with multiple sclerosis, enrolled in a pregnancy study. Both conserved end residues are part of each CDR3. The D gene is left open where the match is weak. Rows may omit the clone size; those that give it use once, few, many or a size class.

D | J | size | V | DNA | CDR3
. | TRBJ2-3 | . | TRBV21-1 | TGTGCCAGCGGAACCGGCGGGGGACTCACAGATACGCAGTATTTT | CASGTGGGLTDTQYF
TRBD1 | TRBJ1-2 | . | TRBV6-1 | TGTGCCAGCAGTCTCCTGGGACAGGGGGCGCATGGCTACACCTTC | CASSLLGQGAHGYTF
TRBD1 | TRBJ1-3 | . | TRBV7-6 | TGTGCCAGCAGCCCAGGGACAGCGGTTGGAAACACCATATATTTT | CASSPGTAVGNTIYF
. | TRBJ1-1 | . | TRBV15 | TGTGCCACCAGCAGGGACAGAAGCCCGAACACTGAAGCTTTCTTT | CATSRDRSPNTEAFF
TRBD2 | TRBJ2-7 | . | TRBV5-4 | TGTGCCAGCAGCGCCGGACTAGCGGGAACCCATAGCGGCGAGCAGTACTTC | CASSAGLAGTHSGEQYF
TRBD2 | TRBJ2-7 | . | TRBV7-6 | TGTGCCAGCAGCTTAGAGGGGACTAGCGGTTACGAGCAGTACTTC | CASSLEGTSGYEQYF
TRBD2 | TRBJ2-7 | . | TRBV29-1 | TGCAGCGTTGTCACGGGGGGTGGCTCCTACGAGCAGTACTTC | CSVVTGGGSYEQYF
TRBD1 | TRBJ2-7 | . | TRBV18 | TGTGCCAGCTCACCACTGGCAGGGGGCGATTACGAGCAGTACTTC | CASSPLAGGDYEQYF
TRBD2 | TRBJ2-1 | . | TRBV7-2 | TGTGCCAGCAGCTTAAAGCGGGACGTAAGGATAGAGCAGTTCTTC | CASSLKRDVRIEQFF
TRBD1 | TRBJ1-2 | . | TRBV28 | TGTGCCAGCAACCATGACAGGGTGGTATATGGCTACACCTTC | CASNHDRVVYGYTF
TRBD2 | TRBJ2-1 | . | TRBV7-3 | TGTGCCAGCAGCTCCATGGGTGCGGGCGGGGGGTACAATGAGCAGTTCTTC | CASSSMGAGGGYNEQFF
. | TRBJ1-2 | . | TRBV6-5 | TGTGCCAGCAGTTACAGGGAGAGCTATGGCTACACCTTC | CASSYRESYGYTF
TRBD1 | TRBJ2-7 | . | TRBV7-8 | TGTGCCAGCAGCTCCTGGACAGGGGGACCCTACGAGCAGTACTTC | CASSSWTGGPYEQYF
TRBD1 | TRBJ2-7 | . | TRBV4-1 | TGCGCCAGCAGCCTTCCGGGACAGGGGGAGCAGTACTTC | CASSLPGQGEQYF
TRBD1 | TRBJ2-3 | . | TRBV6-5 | TGTGCCAGCAGTCCCGACAGGGGGCGATTTGATACGCAGTATTTT | CASSPDRGRFDTQYF
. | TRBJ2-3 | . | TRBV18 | TGTGCCAGCTCACCGGGACTTCGCACAGATACGCAGTATTTT | CASSPGLRTDTQYF
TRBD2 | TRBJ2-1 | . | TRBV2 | TGTGCCAGCAGTGATTTCCGACTAGCAAACAATGAGCAGTTCTTC | CASSDFRLANNEQFF
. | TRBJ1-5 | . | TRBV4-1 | TGCGCCAGCAGCCGGGAGCCAACGGGAGGCAATCAGCCCCAGCATTTT | CASSREPTGGNQPQHF
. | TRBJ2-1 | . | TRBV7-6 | TGTGCCAGCAGCTTATTATCTAATGAGCAGTTCTTC | CASSLLSNEQFF
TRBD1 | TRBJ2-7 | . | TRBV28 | TGTGCCAGCAGTTTCCTGACAGGGTTCTTTGGGCAGTACTTC | CASSFLTGFFGQYF
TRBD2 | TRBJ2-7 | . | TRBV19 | TGTGCCAGTAACGGCGGGAGGGCCCTCCACGAGCAGTACTTC | CASNGGRALHEQYF
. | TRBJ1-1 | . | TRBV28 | TGTGCCAGCAGTTCCCCTGGCCTTAAAGCTTTCTTT | CASSSPGLKAFF
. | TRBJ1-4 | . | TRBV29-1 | TGCAGCGTTGAAGATAGGGCAGGGGATGAAAAACTGTTTTTT | CSVEDRAGDEKLFF
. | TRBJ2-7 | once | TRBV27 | TGTGCCAACGAAACAGGGACCCACGAGCAGTACTTC | CANETGTHEQYF
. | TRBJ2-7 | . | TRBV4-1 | TGCGCCAGCAGCCAAGACCAACAGGGCTACTACGAGCAGTACTTC | CASSQDQQGYYEQYF
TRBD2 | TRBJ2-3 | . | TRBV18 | TGTGCCAGCTCACCTTGGGGACTAGCGGGGTTCACAGATACGCAGTATTTT | CASSPWGLAGFTDTQYF
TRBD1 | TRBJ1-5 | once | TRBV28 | TGTGCCAGCAGTTCCGGGACAGCAAATCAGCCCCAGCATTTT | CASSSGTANQPQHF
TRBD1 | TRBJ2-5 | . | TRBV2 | TGTGCCAGCAGAGACGGACCGGGACAGGGGTTTCAGACCCAGTACTTC | CASRDGPGQGFQTQYF
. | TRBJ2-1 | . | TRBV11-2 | TGTGCCAGCAGCTTAACAGCTCCCATTAACAATGAGCAGTTCTTC | CASSLTAPINNEQFF
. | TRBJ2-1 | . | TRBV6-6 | TGTGCCAGCAGTTACTCGGCTAGAAGACACAATGAGCAGTTCTTC | CASSYSARRHNEQFF
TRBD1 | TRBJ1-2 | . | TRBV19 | TGTGCCAGTAGGCCACAGGGGGCGGACTATGGCTACACCTTC | CASRPQGADYGYTF
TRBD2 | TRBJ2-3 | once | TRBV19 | TGTGCCAGTAGTCCCCGGACTAGCGGGGACACAGATACGCAGTATTTT | CASSPRTSGDTDTQYF
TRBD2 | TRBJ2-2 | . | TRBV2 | TGTGCCAGCAGTGAAGCCGGACTAGCGGGAACCGGGGAGCTGTTTTTT | CASSEAGLAGTGELFF
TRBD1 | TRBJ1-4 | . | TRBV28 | TGTGCCAGCACAGGGGGCATTGAAAAACTGTTTTTT | CASTGGIEKLFF
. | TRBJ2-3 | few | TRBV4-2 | TGTGCCAGCAGCCAAGAACGGGCTAGCGGCACAGATACGCAGTATTTT | CASSQERASGTDTQYF
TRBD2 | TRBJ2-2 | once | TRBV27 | TGTGCCAGCAGACTAGCGGGGACGAACACCGGGGAGCTGTTTTTT | CASRLAGTNTGELFF
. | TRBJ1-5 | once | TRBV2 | TGTGCCAGCAAAATGGGGGGGGTTGGGCAGCCCCAGCATTTT | CASKMGGVGQPQHF
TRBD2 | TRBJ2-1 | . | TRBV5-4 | TGTGCCAGCAGCTTGGCGGGAGGGCCCAACCTACCTCAGTTCTTC | CASSLAGGPNLPQFF
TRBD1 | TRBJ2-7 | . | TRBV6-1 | TGTGCCAGCAGTGACGACCTGGGACAGGGAGGTAGCGAGCAGTACTTC | CASSDDLGQGGSEQYF
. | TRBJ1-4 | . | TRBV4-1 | TGCGCCAGCAGCCAAACTATCGGTGGTAATGAAAAACTGTTTTTT | CASSQTIGGNEKLFF
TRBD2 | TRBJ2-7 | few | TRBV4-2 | TGTGCCAGCAGCCATAGCGCGAGCGGGAGTGGCTACGAGCAGTACTTC | CASSHSASGSGYEQYF
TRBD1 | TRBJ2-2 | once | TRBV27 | TGTGCCAGCAGTTTAGGCCCAGGACAGGGGACCGGGGAGCTGTTTTTT | CASSLGPGQGTGELFF
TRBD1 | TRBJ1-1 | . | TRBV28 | TGTGCCAGCAGTCCCGAGACAGGGTCTGAAGCTTTCTTT | CASSPETGSEAFF
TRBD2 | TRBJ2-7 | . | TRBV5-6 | TGTGCCAGCAGCCTCTGGACTAGCGGGAACTACGAGCAGTACTTC | CASSLWTSGNYEQYF
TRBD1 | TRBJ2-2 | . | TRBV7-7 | TGTGCTAGCAGCCCCTGGACAGGGGGCCTCGATAACACCGGGGAGCTGTTTTTT | CASSPWTGGLDNTGELFF
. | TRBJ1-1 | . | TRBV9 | TGTGCCAGCAGCGTAGCAGGGTACACTGAAGCTTTCTTT | CASSVAGYTEAFF
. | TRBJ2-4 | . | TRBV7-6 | TGTGCCAGCAGCTTGTCACAGCACAAAAACATTCAGTACTTC | CASSLSQHKNIQYF
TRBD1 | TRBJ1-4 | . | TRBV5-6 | TGTGCCAGCAGCTTGGAACAGGGGGTTGGAAAACTGTTTTTT | CASSLEQGVGKLFF
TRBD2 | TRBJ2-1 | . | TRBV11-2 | TGTGCCAGCAGCTTACAAGAGGGAGGGTACAATGAGCAGTTCTTC | CASSLQEGGYNEQFF
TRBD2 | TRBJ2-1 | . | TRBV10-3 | TGTGCCATCAGTCCGGGACTAGGAGTGGGTTTGGACAATGAGCAGTTCTTC | CAISPGLGVGLDNEQFF
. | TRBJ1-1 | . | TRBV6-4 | TGTGCCAGCAGTGACGGGCTGAACACTGAAGCTTTCTTT | CASSDGLNTEAFF
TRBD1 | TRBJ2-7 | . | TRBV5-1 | TGCGCCAGCAGCTTGCTCGGGACAGGCCCCTACGAGCAGTACTTC | CASSLLGTGPYEQYF
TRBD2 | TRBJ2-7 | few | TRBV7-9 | TGTGCCAGCAGCTTGATGGCGGGAGGGGACTGGAGCGAGCAGTACTTC | CASSLMAGGDWSEQYF
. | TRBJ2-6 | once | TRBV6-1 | TGTGCCAGCAGTGAACAGGGTGCCGGCTCTGGGGCCAACGTCCTGACTTTC | CASSEQGAGSGANVLTF
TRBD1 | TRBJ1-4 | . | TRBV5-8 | TGTGCCAGCAGCGTAGGACAGGGGGCACTCGTCGAGAATGAAAAACTGTTTTTT | CASSVGQGALVENEKLFF